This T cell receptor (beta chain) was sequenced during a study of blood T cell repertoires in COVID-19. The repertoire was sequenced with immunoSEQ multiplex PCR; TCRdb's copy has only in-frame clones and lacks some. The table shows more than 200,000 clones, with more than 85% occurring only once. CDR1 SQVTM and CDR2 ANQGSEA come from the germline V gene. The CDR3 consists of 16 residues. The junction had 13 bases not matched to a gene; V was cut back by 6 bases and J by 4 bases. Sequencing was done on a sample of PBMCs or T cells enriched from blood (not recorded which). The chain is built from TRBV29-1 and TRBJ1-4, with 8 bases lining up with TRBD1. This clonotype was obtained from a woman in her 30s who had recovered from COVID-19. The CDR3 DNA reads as TGCAGCGTCCCATGGCCGGGACAGGACTTTAATGAAAAACTGTTTTTT. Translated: CSVPWPGQDFNEKLFF.